The present entry profiles one T cell receptor beta chain with its context. Its antigen is unknown. The assay that was used to sequence DNA from cultured CD4+ T cells was the Oncomine TCR Beta short-read assay. TCRdb reprocessed the PCR reads with MiXCR, giving one entry per CDR3 protein. The sample carries roughly 20,000 distinct CDR3 sequences, over 55% recorded once. The source of the sample is a study of vaccination and CD4 T cells after COVID-19. Study-level information: The authors exposed cells to overlapping spike peptides derived from SARS-CoV-2, HCoV-NL63, HCoV-OC43 and HCoV-229E. Study-wide findings and caveats: The rise in median SARS-CoV-2-reactive clonotypes, from around 21 to 38, was not significant.

Trimming removed 4 bases from V and 0 bases from J, with 10 bases in between. Germline-derived CDR1 and CDR2 are DFQATT and SNEGSKA (reference sequence). CDR3 length: 15 amino acids. Noted treatment: roughly ten-day PBMC culture with coronavirus spike peptide pools or control peptides (ViraFEST assay). On day 3 and again on day 7, fresh IL-2 medium was used to replace half the medium. The TCR was taken from a human donor who had recovered from COVID-19. This chain connects TRBV20-1 to TRBJ1-6; no reliable D call. Input material: CD4+ T cells from blood, cultured in vitro. The CDR3, as DNA: TGCAGTGCTACCCCCGCTAGCTCCTATAATTCACCCCTCCACTTT. It yields the protein CSATPASSYNSPLHF.